This TCR beta chain was identified in a study of shared clonotypes between healthy human individuals. Looking at the study overall: CD4 naive and memory got three plates each, CD8 naive two, CD8 memory one.

Data came from immunoSEQ multiplex PCR; TCRdb stores just in-frame clones and leaves some out. The top ten hold about 0.35% of the sample, which has roughly 1,500,000 clones, around 98.5% seen once. CD4+ cell separation produced CD45RA+ naive and CD45RA-negative memory subsets. The sequenced sample was naive CD4+ T cells sorted from blood. Specified subset: CD45RA+ positively selected. The source of this sequence is a man younger than 40 in good health.

The CDR3 DNA follows: TGCGCCAGCAGCTTCGAGGGGGGAACGAACACCGGGGAGCTGTTTTTT. Amino acid sequence: CASSFEGGTNTGELFF. The genes are TRBV5-1 and TRBJ2-2; D is possibly TRBD1 or TRBD2 (6 bases each). CDR3 length equals 16 residues. The germline CDR1 and CDR2 sequences are SGHRS and YFSETQ. The V end lost 2 bases, the J end lost 0 bases, and 11 bases lay between the germline ends.